One and the same sample provided the 13 T cell receptor beta chains below, sequenced in a study of human T cells and chemical hapten exposure (dated by TCRdb to about 2021). In light of the paper, this sample's time point label describes: patch test 1, 2 weeks after DPC sensitization. In the paper's terms, the treatment or condition label means: therapeutic diphenylcyclopropenone sensitization with weekly scalp DPC. Libraries were constructed by RACE. Sequencing was performed on a NextSeq 500. The public reads were reanalyzed by TCRdb: fastp trimming at Q25, MiXCR alignment, in-frame beta chains only. Each CDR3 protein appears once, grouped with its most common genes and DNA. This sample is represented by about 81,000 distinct CDR3 sequences; around 7.8% of them were singletons. Less than 2% of the sample is in the top ten clones. The material sequenced was whole blood, taken in connection with sensitization to the hapten diphenylcyclopropenone (DPC). Source of these receptors: a woman aged 30 to 39 with alopecia areata. Some clones in this sample may be carry-over from other donors' samples.

The CDR3 region has the DNA TGTGCCAGCAGCTTCGCACAGACGTCATCAGAAGCTTTCTTT. It specifies CASSFAQTSSEAFF. The chain is built from TRBV7-9 and TRBJ1-1; D is uncertain. The V end was cut by 3 bases, the J end by 8 bases, with 16 bases between. This CDR3 has 14 amino acids. Germline-derived CDR1 and CDR2 are SEHNR and FQNEAQ (reference sequence).

The rearrangement links TRBV7-2 to TRBJ1-2, with D possibly TRBD1 on 5 matching bases. Looked up from germline, CDR1 is SGHTA and CDR2 is FQGNSA. V dropped 1 base and J dropped 0 bases, with 12 bases sitting between them. This CDR3 is 16 amino acids long. CDR3: CASSLGYRSANYGYTF. DNA of the CDR3: TGTGCCAGCAGCTTAGGTTACAGGAGCGCTAACTATGGCTACACCTTC.

The rearrangement links TRBV30 to TRBJ1-1; no clear D. CDR1 is GTSNPN, CDR2 SVGIG, per germline (reference sequence). Trimming shortened V by 1 base and J by 1 base, and 7 bases separated the two germline ends. The length of the CDR3 is 13 residues. The CDR3 coding sequence is TGTGCCTGGAGTGATCTGGGGAACACTGAAGCTTTCTTT. As protein: CAWSDLGNTEAFF.

The chain combines TRBV7-8 with TRBJ2-5; either TRBD1 or TRBD2 may fit D (6 bases each). V was cut by 5 bases and J by 5 bases, with 24 bases left in between. The CDR3 loop spans 17 amino acids. CDR1 is SGHVS, CDR2 FQNEAQ, per germline. The CDR3 loop is CASSEHPIGGPGETQYF. CDR3 nucleotides: TGTGCCAGCAGCGAACACCCGATTGGGGGGCCCGGGGAGACCCAGTACTTC.

There are many counts of this clonotype. The genes are TRBV20-1 and TRBJ1-5; D ambiguous. The CDR3 loop spans 17 amino acids. From germline, CDR1 is DFQATT and CDR2 SNEGSKA (reference sequence). The CDR3 region has the DNA TGCAACCCGAGCAATCGGCAGAGCCTGTTGAGCAATCAGCCCCAGCATTTT. Its protein is CNPSNRQSLLSNQPQHF.

This clonotype was observed a handful of times. V usage is TRBV27 and J usage is TRBJ2-2; 9 nucleotides align to TRBD1. The V gene end was trimmed by 5 bases and the J gene end by 5 bases; junction bases not matched to a gene: 12. The CDR3 is 17 amino acids. CDR1 is MNHEY and CDR2 is SMNVEV in the germline V gene (reference sequence). CDR3 sequence: CASSPEQGAIETGELFF. CDR3 bases: TGTGCCAGCAGTCCTGAACAGGGGGCGATTGAAACCGGGGAGCTGTTTTTT.

V gene TRBV12-3 or TRBV12-4 combines with J gene TRBJ2-7; a possible D gene is TRBD1 (5 bases). The CDR3 totals 15 residues. V lost 2 bases and J lost 1, with 12 bases in between. The CDR3 DNA reads as TGTGCCAGCAGTTTAAGCTCTGCAGGGTCCTACGAGCAGTACTTC. It yields the protein CASSLSSAGSYEQYF.

This clonotype turned up a few times. The J gene is TRBJ1-4, the V gene TRBV3-1; maybe TRBD1 (5 bases). Looked up from germline, CDR1 is LGHDT and CDR2 is YNNKEL (reference sequence). Trimming shortened V by 3 bases and J by 5 bases, and 10 bases separated the two germline ends. The CDR3 has 14 amino acids. CDR3 loop: CASSHRGRNEKLFF. DNA for the CDR3: TGTGCCAGCAGCCATCGGGGGAGAAATGAAAAACTGTTTTTT.

The genes are TRBV3-1 and TRBJ1-3; 7 bases map to TRBD1. Germline V gives CDR1 LGHDT, CDR2 YNNKEL (reference sequence). V gave up 4 bases and J gave up 4 bases; unmatched junction bases: 10. The CDR3 consists of 16 residues. The CDR3 region is CASSPNPTGLGNTIYF. Written as DNA, the CDR3 is TGTGCCAGCAGCCCCAATCCGACAGGGCTCGGAAACACCATATATTTT.

The rearrangement uses TRBV11-2 and TRBJ2-7; TRBD1 aligns across 7 bases. CDR1 is SGHAT and CDR2 is FQNNGV in the germline V gene. CDR3 length equals 17 residues. V trimming: 3 bases; J trimming: 4 bases; junction bases outside the gene matches: 15. The CDR3 reads CASSFFFSRDRRYEQYF. CDR3 DNA sequence: TGTGCCAGCAGCTTTTTCTTTAGTCGGGACAGAAGATACGAGCAGTACTTC.

In this sample, this clonotype turned up many times. The CDR3 DNA follows: TGCGCCAGCAGGTTGACAGGGACAGACACTGAAGCTTTCTTT. Its protein product is CASRLTGTDTEAFF. The V call is TRBV5-1, the J call TRBJ1-1, with 7 bases aligning to TRBD1. The germline CDR1 and CDR2 sequences are SGHRS and YFSETQ. This CDR3 has 14 amino acids. V was pared by 5 bases and J by 3 bases, with 7 bases of the junction left unmatched.

This clonotype has a count of ten or more. V is TRBV10-3 and J is TRBJ2-7, with no clear D. Trimming shortened V by 4 bases and J by 2 bases, and 15 bases separated the two germline ends. The CDR3 has 15 amino acids. Germline V CDR1 and CDR2: ENHRY, SYGVKD. The CDR3 loop is CAISAPISTTYEQYF. The CDR3 nucleotides are TGTGCCATCAGTGCCCCGATCTCTACCACCTACGAGCAGTACTTC.

CDR3 DNA: TGTGCCTGGAGTGGGACTAGTCAAGATACGCAGTATTTT. It encodes CAWSGTSQDTQYF. This chain connects TRBV30 to TRBJ2-3; 7 bases match TRBD2. The germline V gene has CDR1 GTSNPN and CDR2 SVGIG (reference sequence). This CDR3 has 13 amino acids. V lost 1 base, J lost 5 bases, and 3 bases stayed unmatched. The whole variable domain, filled in from reference TRBV30 and TRBJ2-3, reads SQTIHQWPATLVQPVGSPLSLECTVEGTSNPNLYWYRQAAGRGLQLLFYSVGIGQISSEVPQNLSASRPQDRQFILSSKKLLLSDSGFYLCAWSGTSQDTQYFGPGTRLTVL.